Presented here are 13 T cell receptor beta chains from one specimen sequenced in a study of blood T cell repertoires in COVID-19. Sequencing used immunoSEQ multiplex PCR; TCRdb keeps in-frame clones, though not all of them. The sample contains some 110,000 clones, about 64% of which appear only once. Sequenced material: peripheral blood. The receptors were sampled from a human donor with acute or convalescent COVID-19. The donor label of this sample is uncertain.

The gene calls are TRBV7-8 and TRBJ2-1; 7 nucleotides match TRBD1. The CDR3 covers 16 residues. J lost 5 bases, V lost 1 base, and 8 bases had no gene match. Per germline, CDR1 SGHVS and CDR2 FQNEAQ. The CDR3 coding sequence is TGTGCCAGCAGCTTAGATCGAGGCAGGGGGAACAATGAGCAGTTCTTC. Its translation: CASSLDRGRGNNEQFF. The full variable domain, in which reference TRBV7-8 and TRBJ2-1 provide the parts outside the CDR3, is GAGVSQSPRYKVAKRGQDVALRCDPISGHVSLFWYQQALGQGPEFLTYFQNEAQLDKSGLPSDRFFAERPEGSVSTLKIQRTQQEDSAVYLCASSLDRGRGNNEQFFGPGTRLTVL.

A single count supports this clone. The DNA of the CDR3 is TGTGCCAGCAGCTCCAAACAGGGGTATGCTGGAAACACCATATATTTT. This codes for CASSSKQGYAGNTIYF. The chain joins TRBV13 to TRBJ1-3, with 7 bases lining up with TRBD1. The CDR3 is made up of 16 amino acids. The V gene end was trimmed by 4 bases and the J gene end by 2 bases; junction bases not matched to a gene: 8. Germline V CDR1 and CDR2: PRHDT, FYEKMQ (reference sequence). Full variable domain (outside the CDR3, taken from reference TRBV13 and TRBJ1-3): AAGVIQSPRHLIKEKRETATLKCYPIPRHDTVYWYQQGPGQDPQFLISFYEKMQSDKGSIPDRFSAQQFSDYHSELNMSSLELGDSALYFCASSSKQGYAGNTIYFGEGSWLTVV.

This clone was seen a handful of times. Different DNA sequences within this sample yield the same CDR3. The V call is TRBV19, the J call TRBJ1-5, with TRBD1 matching 9 bases. V lost 3 bases and J lost 5; bases outside the gene matches: 2. The CDR3 consists of 14 residues. CDR1 and CDR2 from the germline V gene are LNHDA and SQIVND (reference sequence). Here the CDR3 DNA reads TGTGCCAGTAGTATCCGGACAGGGGATCAGCCCCAGCATTTT. Translated, it gives CASSIRTGDQPQHF. The entire variable domain, with the rest obtained from reference TRBV19 and TRBJ1-5, is as follows: DGGITQSPKYLFRKEGQNVTLSCEQNLNHDAMYWYRQDPGQGLRLIYYSQIVNDFQKGDIAEGYSVSREKKESFPLTVTSAQKNPTAFYLCASSIRTGDQPQHFGDGTRLSIL.

By share of the sample, this clone is medium-sized (0.01 to 0.1%). The V gene is TRBV4-2, the J gene TRBJ1-4; 7 positions agree with TRBD1. From germline, CDR1 is LGHNA and CDR2 YNFKEQ. This CDR3 is 14 amino acids long. The trim removed 4 bases at V and 7 bases at J, leaving 6 bases unmatched. Written as DNA, the CDR3 is TGTGCCAGCAGCCTCGACAGGGAGGTTGAAAAACTGTTTTTT. Encoded protein: CASSLDREVEKLFF.

The chain combines TRBV28 with TRBJ2-5; TRBD2 aligns across 7 bases. CDR1 and CDR2 (germline): MDHEN, SYDVKM. CDR3 length: 14 amino acids. After removal of 7 bases from V and 7 bases from J, the junction contained 12 bases not matched to a gene. The CDR3 region is CASTLDWRERTQYF. Here the CDR3 DNA reads TGTGCCAGCACCTTGGACTGGCGGGAGAGGACCCAGTACTTC.

The chain couples TRBV18 to TRBJ2-7; D perhaps matches TRBD1 (5 bases). V gave up 3 bases and J gave up 6 bases, with 18 bases separating them. Germline CDR1 is KGHSH and CDR2 is LQKENI. There are 15 residues in the CDR3. The CDR3 region is CASSPSTLDTVEQYF. CDR3 nucleotides: TGTGCCAGCTCACCTTCAACCCTGGACACGGTCGAGCAGTACTTC.

This sequence joins TRBV27 and TRBJ1-2; TRBD1 might be the D (5 bases). The CDR3 runs to 17 residues. V gave up 0 bases and J gave up 3 bases, with 17 bases separating them. CDR1 MNHEY and CDR2 SMNVEV come from the germline V gene (reference sequence). The CDR3, as DNA: TGTGCCAGCAGTTTATCGTTGAGCTCAGGGAGGGACTATGGCTACACCTTC. It translates to CASSLSLSSGRDYGYTF.

V and J are TRBV6-2 or TRBV6-3 and TRBJ1-5; 7 bases align to TRBD1. CDR1 is MNHEY, CDR2 SVGEGT, per germline. Trimming removed 5 bases from V and 0 bases from J; junction bases left unmatched: 10. This CDR3 spans 17 amino acids. CDR3 sequence reads: CASSARTGVYSNQPQHF. CDR3 nucleotide sequence: TGTGCCAGCAGTGCTCGTACAGGGGTTTATAGCAATCAGCCCCAGCATTTT.

The table lists this clone with a few counts. V usage is TRBV5-5 and J usage is TRBJ2-7; the match to TRBD2 covers 7 bases. The ends lost 0 bases at V and 7 bases at J; junction bases unmatched: 10. CDR1 is SGHKS and CDR2 is YYEKEE in the germline V gene (reference sequence). The CDR3 has 15 residues. The CDR3, as DNA: TGTGCCAGCAGCTTGGGAACCGGGGGGAAGCCTGAGCAGTACTTC. Protein sequence: CASSLGTGGKPEQYF.

Sample share makes this clone medium-sized. The rearrangement links TRBV18 to TRBJ1-1; 8 bases are shared with TRBD1. V was pared by 1 base and J by 2 bases, with 12 bases of the junction left unmatched. CDR1 is KGHSH, CDR2 LQKENI, per germline. The CDR3 is made up of 18 amino acids. The CDR3 nucleotides read TGTGCCAGCTCACCACTCTCCGGGACAGGTGCAACAAACACTGAAGCTTTCTTT. Its translation is CASSPLSGTGATNTEAFF.

V usage is TRBV4-2 and J usage is TRBJ2-3; TRBD2 is a possible D gene (6 bases). Germline V gene data show CDR1 as LGHNA and CDR2 as YNFKEQ. Trimming removed 3 bases at V and 1 base at J, with 17 bases between. The CDR3 consists of 17 residues. The CDR3 nucleotides read TGTGCCAGCAGCCACGCCCTGGGGGGACGGGGCACAGATACGCAGTATTTT. Translated, it gives CASSHALGGRGTDTQYF.

This chain joins TRBV27 and TRBJ1-2; D might be TRBD1 (5 bases). This CDR3 region has 15 residues. Trimming cost V 3 bases and J 4 bases, with 15 bases left between them. Looked up from germline, CDR1 is MNHEY and CDR2 is SMNVEV (reference sequence). The CDR3, as DNA: TGTGCCAGCAGTTTCTATGGCGGGGGGGGCTATGGCTACACCTTC. Amino acids: CASSFYGGGGYGYTF.

The gene calls are TRBV18 and TRBJ1-4; the match to TRBD1 covers 12 bases. Trimming at V came to 6 bases and at J to 1 base, leaving 3 bases not matched to a gene. The CDR3 is 16 amino acids. CDR1 KGHSH and CDR2 LQKENI come from the germline V gene. The CDR3: CASSRDRGRTNEKLFF. DNA for the CDR3: TGTGCCAGCTCCCGGGACAGGGGGCGAACTAATGAAAAACTGTTTTTT.